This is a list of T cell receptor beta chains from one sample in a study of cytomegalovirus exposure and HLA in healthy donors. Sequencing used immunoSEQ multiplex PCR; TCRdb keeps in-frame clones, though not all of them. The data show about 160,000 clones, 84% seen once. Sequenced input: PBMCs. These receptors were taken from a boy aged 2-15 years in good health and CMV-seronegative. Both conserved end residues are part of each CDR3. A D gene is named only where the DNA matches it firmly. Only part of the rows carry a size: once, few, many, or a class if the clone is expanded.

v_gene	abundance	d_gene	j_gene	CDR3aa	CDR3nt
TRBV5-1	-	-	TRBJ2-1	CASSDSTGRYNEQFF	TGCGCCAGCAGTGATAGCACAGGGCGTTACAATGAGCAGTTCTTC
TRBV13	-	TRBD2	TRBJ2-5	CASSLGAKLAGGETQYF	TGTGCCAGCAGCTTAGGGGCGAAGTTGGCGGGAGGTGAGACCCAGTACTTC
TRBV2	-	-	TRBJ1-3	CASSDPGGGNTIYF	TGTGCCAGCAGTGACCCGGGGGGTGGAAACACCATATATTTT
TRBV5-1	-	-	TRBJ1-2	CASSFGFTVMGYTF	TGCGCCAGCAGCTTCGGGTTCACGGTTATGGGCTACACCTTC
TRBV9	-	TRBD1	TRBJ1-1	CASSLRTGTEAFF	TGTGCCAGCAGCCTACGGACAGGGACTGAAGCTTTCTTT
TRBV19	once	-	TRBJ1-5	CASSIDVADDSNQPQHF	TGTGCCAGTAGTATAGATGTGGCGGATGATAGCAATCAGCCCCAGCATTTT
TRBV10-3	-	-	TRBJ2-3	CAISRGLKTGTDTQYF	TGTGCCATCAGCCGGGGACTCAAGACCGGCACAGATACGCAGTATTTT
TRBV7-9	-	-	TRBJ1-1	CASSWRALADTEAFF	TGTGCCAGCAGCTGGAGGGCCCTGGCGGACACTGAAGCTTTCTTT
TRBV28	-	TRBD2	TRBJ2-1	CASSLGSLAGGYNEQFF	TGTGCCAGCAGTTTAGGGTCCCTAGCGGGAGGATACAATGAGCAGTTCTTC
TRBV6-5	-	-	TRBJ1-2	CASISGDGNYGYTF	TGTGCCAGCATCTCCGGGGATGGGAACTATGGCTACACCTTC